These 9 T cell receptor beta chains were sequenced from one sample in a study of post-analysis software for immune sequencing data. Unique molecular identifiers were present in the TCR beta cDNA libraries. One entry per CDR3 protein results from TCRdb running MiXCR on the PCR reads. The sample includes about 810,000 distinct CDR3 sequences, roughly 58% of them seen just once. For these receptors, no antigen is known. Study-wide results and limits: Elevated frequency relative to controls characterized 4 or 5 TRBV segments in patients, TRBV5-6, TRBV5-1 and TRBV20-1 among them.

What was sequenced was blood. Receptors originate from a girl aged 5 to 17 with multiple sclerosis.

This chain links TRBV6-2 or TRBV6-3 with TRBJ2-7, with 8 bases lining up with TRBD1. CDR3 length: 15 residues. Per the germline V gene, CDR1 is MNHEY and CDR2 is SVGEGT. The V gene end was trimmed by 3 bases and the J gene end by 2 bases; junction bases not matched to a gene: 6. Written as DNA, the CDR3 is TGTGCCAGCAGTTATCTCTTACAGGGGGCCTACGAGCAGTACTTC. This sequence encodes CASSYLLQGAYEQYF.

This clonotype was seen only a few times. This chain joins TRBV20-1 and TRBJ2-3, with a weak D call TRBD1 (5 bases). CDR3 length equals 11 residues. Germline V lookup: CDR1 DFQATT, CDR2 SNEGSKA (reference sequence). Trimming took off 6 bases at V and 5 bases at J, with 9 bases between the two ends. The CDR3 coding sequence is TGCAGTGCCCGCAGGGTAGATACGCAGTATTTT. It specifies CSARRVDTQYF.

The chain joins TRBV20-1 to TRBJ2-7; TRBD1 or TRBD2 may be the D gene (5 bases each). The CDR3 length is 15 residues. Germline V gives CDR1 DFQATT, CDR2 SNEGSKA (reference sequence). V shed 5 bases and J shed 2 bases, with 19 bases lying between them. CDR3 in amino acids: CSAFLVGGDAYEQYF. Written as DNA, the CDR3 is TGCAGTGCTTTCCTAGTTGGGGGTGACGCCTACGAGCAGTACTTC.

This clonotype was counted once. At one of its ends the junction is not consistent with the germline gene, which may arise from a read error. The chain recombines TRBV5-6 with TRBJ2-5; D uncertain. The CDR3 runs to 14 residues. Germline values: CDR1 SGHDT, CDR2 YYEEEE. The CDR3 DNA is TGTACCAGCAGCTTCCCCAGGAAGGGAGAGACCCAGTACTTC. Translated: CTSSFPRKGETQYF.

This sequence joins TRBV20-1 and TRBJ2-3; 10 bases are a match to TRBD1. Trimming cost V 7 bases and J 4 bases; bases outside gene matches: 5. The CDR3 contains 13 residues. From germline, CDR1 is DFQATT and CDR2 SNEGSKA (reference sequence). In DNA, the CDR3 is TGCAGTGTTAGGGGGACAGGGGCAGATACGCAGTATTTT. This translates into CSVRGTGADTQYF.

This chain uses TRBV29-1 with TRBJ2-3, with TRBD2 matching 9 bases. This CDR3 is built from 15 residues. The germline gives CDR1 SQVTM, CDR2 ANQGSEA. V lost 3 bases, J lost 1 base, and 5 bases stayed unmatched. DNA of the CDR3: TGCAGCGTTGAGGGGGCGGGAGGGGGCACAGATACGCAGTATTTT. Its protein is CSVEGAGGGTDTQYF.

This clonotype occurred a few times. The rearrangement uses TRBV10-3 and TRBJ2-7; the match to TRBD1 covers 10 bases. The V and J ends lost 7 bases and 2 bases, in that order; junction bases with no gene match: 8. CDR1 ENHRY and CDR2 SYGVKD come from the germline V gene. CDR3 size: 15 residues. The CDR3 DNA reads as TGTGCCATCATGGCGGGGACAGGGGAAACCTACGAGCAGTACTTC. This codes for CAIMAGTGETYEQYF.

The V gene is TRBV5-1, the J gene TRBJ2-3; D is tentatively TRBD1 or TRBD2 (5 bases each). This CDR3 is built from 15 residues. Germline CDR1 reads SGHRS; CDR2 reads YFSETQ. The ends were cut back, 3 bases at V and 2 bases at J, with 13 bases in the middle. Here the CDR3 reads CASSSLVGVTDTQYF. The CDR3 nucleotides are TGCGCCAGCAGCTCCTTGGTGGGGGTCACAGATACGCAGTATTTT.

V and J are TRBV20-1 and TRBJ2-5; no clear D gene. The CDR3 loop spans 16 amino acids. The V gene's germline CDR1 is DFQATT and CDR2 SNEGSKA (reference sequence). The V end was cut by 1 base, the J end by 5 bases, with 20 bases between. The CDR3 here is CSARAKSFPPWETQYF. Here the CDR3 DNA reads TGCAGTGCTAGAGCCAAGAGTTTTCCCCCTTGGGAGACCCAGTACTTC.